This TCR beta chain emerged from a study of blood T cells in healthy people across ages (dated by TCRdb to between 2014 and 2017). Background on the whole study: In model experiments, template switching captured roughly one uniquely barcoded TCR beta cDNA molecule for every two T cells. To avoid experimental bias, donors of different ages were randomly spread across the sequencing lanes. To track age-related changes in TCR beta repertoire diversity, the study relied on deep sequencing normalized with unique cDNA molecular identifiers. For two donors (one aged 18 to 30 and one aged 80 or older), the study analyzed two additional independent replicas of 1 million unique cDNA reads from the same blood draw. Four age groups were formed from the donors: young (average roughly 15 years), middle-aged (less than 40), aged (62) and long-lived (82).

The donors were 40 or so Caucasian individuals from Russia, aged roughly 6 to 100 years, who were systemically healthy. Roughly 9 milliliters of peripheral blood were drawn from each donor into EDTA-treated Vacutainer tubes. Ficoll-Paque density-gradient centrifugation was used to isolate PBMCs, with at least 6 million per sample. Total RNA was extracted from PBMCs with Trizol reagent, with at least 5.5 micrograms obtained per sample. For every donor, an aliquot of PBMCs went through flow cytometry to measure the percentages of naive CD45RAhigh/CD27high T cells. Libraries were made using 5' RACE. TCRdb shows the sequencer as Illumina HiSeq 2500. A second 7 to 11 cycle PCR used a sample-barcoded 5' primer and a J-beta primer mix. A unique molecular identifier was introduced onto each TCR beta cDNA molecule by a template-switch 5' adaptor carrying 12 random nucleotides. At least 2.5 million CDR3-containing paired-end reads were obtained from each sample. First-strand cDNA synthesis was performed from all RNA using the Mint cDNA synthesis kit, with priming by a TRBC-specific oligonucleotide. Following uracil-DNA glycosylase treatment, all cDNA underwent a first 18-cycle PCR with the universal primers M1SS and BC2_uni_R. The paper's processing steps were these. Normalization of each sample was performed by random selection of 1 million high-quality reads, each carrying a distinct molecular identifier. Reads with shared molecular identifiers were discarded instead of being binned into consensus sequences. CDR3 identification, clonotype clustering and error correction used MiTCR with a Q25 quality threshold and the strictest error-elimination algorithm. Lower-bound total TCR beta diversity was estimated with a nonparametric unseen species model using Euler transformation. In TCRdb, the public reads were trimmed at Q25 with fastp and aligned with MiXCR, with productive beta chains retained. Each record represents a unique CDR3 protein, reported with the most common genes and DNA among its rows. Here the V and J calls rest on TCRdb's processing, not on the authors' analysis. Within this sample are about 640,000 distinct CDR3 sequences, with around three fifths of them counted one time only. The ten largest clones represent over 30% of the sample.

For this chain, trimming is 4 bases at the V end and 5 bases at the J end, and the number of junction bases without a gene match is 5. The CDR3 holds 16 amino acids from the cysteine to the phenylalanine. Just the 48-base CDR3 DNA is kept, in frame starting at base 1. Looking up the germline V gene yields CDR1 KGHDR and CDR2 SFDVKD. On the study overall, not on this receptor specifically: Total diversity estimates from one million sequenced T cells were considered lower bounds and underestimates. Compared with the aged group, the long-lived group had more naive CD4+ T cells, fewer expanded clones and increased TCR diversity, a pattern suggesting age selection. As age increased, observed TCR beta diversity per million T cells dropped in a roughly linear way, and a significant reduction was already evident by age 40. The CMV infection status of donors was not known, potentially confounding age-related changes in expanded clonotypes. Observed TCR beta diversity correlated strongly with the percentage of naive T cells measured by flow cytometry. Since profiling was done on bulk unsorted PBMCs, naive and antigen-experienced compartments could not be conclusively compared.

This clonotype was detected a few times. Its antigen remains undetermined. Base-call qualities are not available, and no considerably larger clone is one nucleotide away. Sequencing input: blood. The clonotype comes from a man in his sixties in good health. The sequence links TRBV24-1 to TRBJ2-3; TRBD2 fits 13 bases in the junction. The bases are TGTGCCACCAGTGACCCGGGACTAGCGGGGCAAGATACGCAGTATTTT. It specifies CATSDPGLAGQDTQYF.